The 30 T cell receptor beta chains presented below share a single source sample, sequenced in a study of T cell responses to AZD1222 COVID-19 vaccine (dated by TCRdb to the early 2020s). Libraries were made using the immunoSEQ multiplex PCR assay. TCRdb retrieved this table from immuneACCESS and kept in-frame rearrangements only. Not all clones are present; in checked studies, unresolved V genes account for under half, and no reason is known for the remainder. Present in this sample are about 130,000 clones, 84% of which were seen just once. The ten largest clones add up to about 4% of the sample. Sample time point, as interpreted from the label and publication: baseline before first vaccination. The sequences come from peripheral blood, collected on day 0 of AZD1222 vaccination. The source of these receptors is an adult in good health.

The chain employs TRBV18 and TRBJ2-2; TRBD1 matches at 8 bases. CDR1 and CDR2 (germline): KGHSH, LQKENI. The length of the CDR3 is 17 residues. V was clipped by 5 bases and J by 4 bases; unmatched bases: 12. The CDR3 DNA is TGTGCCAGCTCATTTACAGGGGGACGAGCGAGCACCGGGGAGCTGTTTTTT. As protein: CASSFTGGRASTGELFF. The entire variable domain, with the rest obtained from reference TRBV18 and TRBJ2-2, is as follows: NAGVMQNPRHLVRRRGQEARLRCSPMKGHSHVYWYRQLPEEGLKFMVYLQKENIIDESGMPKERFSAEFPKEGPSILRIQQVVRGDSAAYFCASSFTGGRASTGELFFGEGSRLTVL.

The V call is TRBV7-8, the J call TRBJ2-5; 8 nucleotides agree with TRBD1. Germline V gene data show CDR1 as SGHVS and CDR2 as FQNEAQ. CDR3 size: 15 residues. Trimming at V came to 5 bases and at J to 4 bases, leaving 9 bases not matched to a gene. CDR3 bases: TGTGCCAGCAGCAATCAGGACAGGGCGGGAGAGACCCAGTACTTC. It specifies CASSNQDRAGETQYF.

The CDR3 is CASNWVQRTGKDGYTF. CDR3 DNA: TGTGCCAGCAACTGGGTCCAAAGGACAGGGAAGGACGGCTACACCTTC. V and J are TRBV28 and TRBJ1-2; 8 bases are a match to TRBD1. CDR3 length equals 16 residues. Germline CDR1 is MDHEN and CDR2 is SYDVKM. Trimming cost V 7 bases and J 8 bases; bases outside gene matches: 18.

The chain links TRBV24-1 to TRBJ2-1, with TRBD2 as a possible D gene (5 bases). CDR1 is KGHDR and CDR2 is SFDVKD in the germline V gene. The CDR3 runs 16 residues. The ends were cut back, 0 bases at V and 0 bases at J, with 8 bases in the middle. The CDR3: CATSDLKGGSYNEQFF. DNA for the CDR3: TGTGCCACCAGTGATTTGAAAGGAGGCTCCTACAATGAGCAGTTCTTC.

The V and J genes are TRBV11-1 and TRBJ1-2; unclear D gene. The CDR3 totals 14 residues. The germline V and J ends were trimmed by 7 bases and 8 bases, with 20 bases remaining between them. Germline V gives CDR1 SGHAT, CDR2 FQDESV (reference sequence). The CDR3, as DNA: TGTGCCAGCAACTCGGACCGATCAGGAGGGGGCTACACCTTC. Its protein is CASNSDRSGGGYTF.

CDR3 nucleotide sequence: TGTGCCAGCAGCCAAGATGGGCCTTTGGGGAATGAGCAGTACTTC. Translated, it gives CASSQDGPLGNEQYF. V and J are TRBV3-1 (or the pseudogene TRBV3-2) and TRBJ2-7; D is unclear. The ends were cut back, 0 bases at V and 7 bases at J, with 16 bases in the middle. The CDR3 covers 15 residues. CDR1 and CDR2 from the germline V gene are LGHDT and YNNKEL (reference sequence).

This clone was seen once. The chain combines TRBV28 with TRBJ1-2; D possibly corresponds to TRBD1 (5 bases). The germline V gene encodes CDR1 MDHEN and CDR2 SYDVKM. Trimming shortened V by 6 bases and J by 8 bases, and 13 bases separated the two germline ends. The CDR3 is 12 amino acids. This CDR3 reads CASSSSRVGYTF. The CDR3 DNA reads TGTGCCAGCAGCTCCTCCAGGGTAGGCTACACCTTC.

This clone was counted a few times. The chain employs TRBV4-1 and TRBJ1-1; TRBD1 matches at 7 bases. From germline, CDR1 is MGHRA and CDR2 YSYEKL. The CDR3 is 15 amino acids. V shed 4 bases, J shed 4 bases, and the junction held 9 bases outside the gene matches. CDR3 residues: CASSRGEGARTEAFF. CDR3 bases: TGCGCCAGCAGCCGCGGAGAGGGGGCGCGCACTGAAGCTTTCTTT.

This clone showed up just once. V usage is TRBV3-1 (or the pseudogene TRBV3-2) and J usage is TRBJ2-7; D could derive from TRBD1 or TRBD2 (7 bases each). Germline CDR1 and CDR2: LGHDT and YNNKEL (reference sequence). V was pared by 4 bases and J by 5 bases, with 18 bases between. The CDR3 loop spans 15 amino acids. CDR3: CASSPRPRGGHEQYF. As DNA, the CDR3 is TGTGCCAGCAGCCCAAGGCCCAGGGGGGGCCACGAGCAGTACTTC.

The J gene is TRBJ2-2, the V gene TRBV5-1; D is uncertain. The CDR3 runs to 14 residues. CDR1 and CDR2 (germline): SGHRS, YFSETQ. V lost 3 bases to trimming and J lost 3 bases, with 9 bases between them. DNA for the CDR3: TGCGCCAGCAGCTCCGACGGTCACACCGGGGAGCTGTTTTTT. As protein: CASSSDGHTGELFF. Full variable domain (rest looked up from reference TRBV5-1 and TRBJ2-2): KAGVTQTPRYLIKTRGQQVTLSCSPISGHRSVSWYQQTPGQGLQFLFEYFSETQRNKGNFPGRFSGRQFSNSRSEMNVSTLELGDSALYLCASSSDGHTGELFFGEGSRLTVL.

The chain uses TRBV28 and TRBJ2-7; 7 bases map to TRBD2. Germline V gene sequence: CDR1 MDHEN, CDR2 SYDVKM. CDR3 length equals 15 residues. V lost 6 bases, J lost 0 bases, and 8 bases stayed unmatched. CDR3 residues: CASSEPSGGSYEQYF. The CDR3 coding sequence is TGTGCCAGCAGCGAACCATCGGGGGGCTCCTACGAGCAGTACTTC. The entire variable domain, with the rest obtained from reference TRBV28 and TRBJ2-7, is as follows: DVKVTQSSRYLVKRTGEKVFLECVQDMDHENMFWYRQDPGLGLRLIYFSYDVKMKEKGDIPEGYSVSREKKERFSLILESASTNQTSMYLCASSEPSGGSYEQYFGPGTRLTVT.

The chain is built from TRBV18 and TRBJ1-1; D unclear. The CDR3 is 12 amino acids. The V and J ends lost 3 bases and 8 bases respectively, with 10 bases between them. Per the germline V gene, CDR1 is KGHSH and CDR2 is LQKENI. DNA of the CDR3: TGTGCCAGCTCACCGCGGGCCGGAGAAGCTTTCTTT. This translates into CASSPRAGEAFF. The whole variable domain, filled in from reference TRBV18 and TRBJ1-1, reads NAGVMQNPRHLVRRRGQEARLRCSPMKGHSHVYWYRQLPEEGLKFMVYLQKENIIDESGMPKERFSAEFPKEGPSILRIQQVVRGDSAAYFCASSPRAGEAFFGQGTRLTVV.

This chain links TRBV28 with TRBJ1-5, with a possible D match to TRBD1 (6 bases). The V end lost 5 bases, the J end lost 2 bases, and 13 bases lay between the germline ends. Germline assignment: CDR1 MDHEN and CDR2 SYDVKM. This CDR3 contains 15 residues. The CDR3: CASSLAGAGNQPQHF. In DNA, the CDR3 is TGTGCCAGCAGTCTTGCGGGGGCCGGCAATCAGCCCCAGCATTTT.

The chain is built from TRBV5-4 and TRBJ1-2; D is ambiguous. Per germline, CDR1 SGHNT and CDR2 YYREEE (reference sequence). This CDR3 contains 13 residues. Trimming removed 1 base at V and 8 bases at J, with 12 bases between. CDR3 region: CASSLLKEGGYTF. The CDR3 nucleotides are TGTGCCAGCAGCTTGTTGAAAGAAGGGGGCTACACCTTC.

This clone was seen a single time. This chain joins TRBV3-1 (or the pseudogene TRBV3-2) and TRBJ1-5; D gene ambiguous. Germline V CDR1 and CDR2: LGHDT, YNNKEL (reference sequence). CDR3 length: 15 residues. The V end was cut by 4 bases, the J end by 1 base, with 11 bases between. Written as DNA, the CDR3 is TGTGCCAGCAGCCGACCCTCCAAGAGCAATCAGCCCCAGCATTTT. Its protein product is CASSRPSKSNQPQHF.

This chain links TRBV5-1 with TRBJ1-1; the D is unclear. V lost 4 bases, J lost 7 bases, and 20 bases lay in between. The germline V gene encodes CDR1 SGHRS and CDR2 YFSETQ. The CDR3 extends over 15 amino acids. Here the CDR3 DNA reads TGCGCCAGCAGCGAGGCCTTCAGCGTTACTTATGAAGCTTTCTTT. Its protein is CASSEAFSVTYEAFF.

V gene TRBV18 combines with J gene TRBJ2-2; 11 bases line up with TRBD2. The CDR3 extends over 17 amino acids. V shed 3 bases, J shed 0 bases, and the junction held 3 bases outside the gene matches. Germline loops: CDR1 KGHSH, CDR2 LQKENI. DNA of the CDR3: TGTGCCAGCTCACCGGAGACTAGCGGGGCGAACACCGGGGAGCTGTTTTTT. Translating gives CASSPETSGANTGELFF.

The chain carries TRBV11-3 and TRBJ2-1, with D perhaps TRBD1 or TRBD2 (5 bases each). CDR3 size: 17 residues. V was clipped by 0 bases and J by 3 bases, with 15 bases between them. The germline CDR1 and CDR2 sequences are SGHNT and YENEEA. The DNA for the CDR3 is TGTGCCAGCAGCTTAGATAGAGGGCAGGGCTACTACAATGAGCAGTTCTTC. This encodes CASSLDRGQGYYNEQFF.

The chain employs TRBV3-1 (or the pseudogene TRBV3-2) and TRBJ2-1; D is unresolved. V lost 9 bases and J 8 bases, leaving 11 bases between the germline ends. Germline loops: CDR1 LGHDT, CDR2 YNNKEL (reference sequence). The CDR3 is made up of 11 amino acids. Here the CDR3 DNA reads TGTGCCAGGGGGATCATTCATGAGCAGTTCTTC. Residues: CARGIIHEQFF.

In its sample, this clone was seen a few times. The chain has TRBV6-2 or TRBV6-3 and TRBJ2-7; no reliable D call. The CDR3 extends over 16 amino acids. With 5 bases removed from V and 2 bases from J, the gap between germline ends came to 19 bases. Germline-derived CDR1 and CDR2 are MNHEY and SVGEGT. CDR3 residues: CASSLTGNGPPYEQYF. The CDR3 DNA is TGTGCCAGCAGTCTTACGGGCAATGGGCCCCCCTACGAGCAGTACTTC.

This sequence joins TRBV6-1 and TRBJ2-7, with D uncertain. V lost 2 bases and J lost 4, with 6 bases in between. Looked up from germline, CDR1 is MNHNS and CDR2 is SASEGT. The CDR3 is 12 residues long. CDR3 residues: CASSEMNYEQYF. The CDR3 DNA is TGTGCCAGCAGTGAAATGAATTACGAGCAGTACTTC.

CDR3 nucleotides: TGTGCCAGCGGACGACAGGGCCCTAGGTCCTACAATGAGCAGTTCTTC. This sequence encodes CASGRQGPRSYNEQFF. The chain recombines TRBV25-1 with TRBJ2-1, with 7 bases that match TRBD1. CDR3 length: 16 residues. Per the germline V gene, CDR1 is MGHDK and CDR2 is SYGVNS. Trimming at V came to 8 bases and at J to 1 base, leaving 11 bases not matched to a gene.

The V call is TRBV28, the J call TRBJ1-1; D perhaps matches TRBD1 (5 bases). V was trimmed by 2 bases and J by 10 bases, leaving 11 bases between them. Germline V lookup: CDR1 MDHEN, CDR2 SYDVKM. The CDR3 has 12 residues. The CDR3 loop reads CASSLRPGGAFF. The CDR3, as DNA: TGTGCCAGCAGTTTACGTCCGGGGGGAGCTTTCTTT.

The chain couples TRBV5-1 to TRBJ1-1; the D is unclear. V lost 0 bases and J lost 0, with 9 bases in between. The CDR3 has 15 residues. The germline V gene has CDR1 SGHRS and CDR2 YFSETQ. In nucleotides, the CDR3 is TGCGCCAGCAGCTTGGGCCGAGGAGTGAACACTGAAGCTTTCTTT. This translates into CASSLGRGVNTEAFF.

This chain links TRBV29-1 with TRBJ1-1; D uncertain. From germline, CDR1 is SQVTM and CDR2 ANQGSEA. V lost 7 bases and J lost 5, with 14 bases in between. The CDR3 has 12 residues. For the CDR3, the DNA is TGCAGCGCCGGAACGGGCGGGACTGAAGCTTTCTTT. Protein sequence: CSAGTGGTEAFF. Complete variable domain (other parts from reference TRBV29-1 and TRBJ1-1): SAVISQKPSRDICQRGTSLTIQCQVDSQVTMMFWYRQQPGQSLTLIATANQGSEATYESGFVIDKFPISRPNLTFSTLTVSNMSPEDSSIYLCSAGTGGTEAFFGQGTRLTVV.

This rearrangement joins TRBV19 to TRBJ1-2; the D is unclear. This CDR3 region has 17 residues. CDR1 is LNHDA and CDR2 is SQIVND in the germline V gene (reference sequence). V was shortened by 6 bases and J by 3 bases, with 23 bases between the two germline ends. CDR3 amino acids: CASRSNGLESGHYGYTF. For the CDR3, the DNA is TGTGCCAGTAGATCGAATGGGTTGGAAAGCGGTCACTATGGCTACACCTTC.

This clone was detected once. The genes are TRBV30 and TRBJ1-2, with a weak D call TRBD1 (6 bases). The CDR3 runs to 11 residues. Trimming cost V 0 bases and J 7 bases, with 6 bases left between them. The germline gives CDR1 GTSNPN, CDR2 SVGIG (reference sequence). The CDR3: CAWSVGGGYTF. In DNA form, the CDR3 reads TGTGCCTGGAGTGTAGGGGGTGGCTACACCTTC.

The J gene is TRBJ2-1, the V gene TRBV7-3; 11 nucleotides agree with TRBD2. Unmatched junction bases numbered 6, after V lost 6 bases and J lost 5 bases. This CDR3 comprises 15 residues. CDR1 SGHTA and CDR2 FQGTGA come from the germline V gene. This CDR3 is CASSSGTSGNNEQFF. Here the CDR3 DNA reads TGTGCCAGCAGTTCCGGGACTAGCGGCAACAATGAGCAGTTCTTC.

CDR3 amino acids: CASSPGQGNYNEQFF. The CDR3, as DNA: TGTGCCAGCAGTCCGGGACAGGGGAACTACAATGAGCAGTTCTTC. The chain recombines TRBV6-5 with TRBJ2-1, with TRBD1 matching over 10 bases. Per the germline V gene, CDR1 is MNHEY and CDR2 is SVGAGI. The ends lost 5 bases at V and 3 bases at J; junction bases unmatched: 4. This CDR3 spans 15 amino acids.

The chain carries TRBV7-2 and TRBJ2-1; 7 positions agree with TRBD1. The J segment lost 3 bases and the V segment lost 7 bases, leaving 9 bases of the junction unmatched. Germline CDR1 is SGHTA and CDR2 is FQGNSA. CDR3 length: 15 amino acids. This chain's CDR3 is CASTGTVPFYNEQFF. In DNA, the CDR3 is TGTGCCAGCACTGGGACAGTTCCGTTCTACAATGAGCAGTTCTTC.